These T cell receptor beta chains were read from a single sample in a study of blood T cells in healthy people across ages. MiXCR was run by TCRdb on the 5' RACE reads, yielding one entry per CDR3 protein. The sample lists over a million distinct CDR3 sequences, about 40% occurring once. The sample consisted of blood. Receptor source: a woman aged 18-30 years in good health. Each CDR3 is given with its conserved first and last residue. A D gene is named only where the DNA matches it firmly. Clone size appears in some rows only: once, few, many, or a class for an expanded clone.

cdr3_nt: TGCGGTGCTAGAGAACAGTCGACGGAAAAACTGTTTTTT
cdr3_aa: CGAREQSTEKLFF
j_call: TRBJ1-4
d_call: -
clone_size: once
v_call: TRBV20-1

cdr3_nt: TGCACCGGTGCTAGCGTAAAGAATGAGCAGTTCTTC
cdr3_aa: CTGASVKNEQFF
j_call: TRBJ2-1
d_call: -
clone_size: few
v_call: TRBV20-1

cdr3_nt: TGCAGTGCTGTGCCGGGATCGTCTGGCGAGCAGTACTTC
cdr3_aa: CSAVPGSSGEQYF
j_call: TRBJ2-7
d_call: -
clone_size: few
v_call: TRBV20-1

cdr3_nt: TGTGCCAGCAGCCCCTACGCTAGCACAGATACGCAGTATTTT
cdr3_aa: CASSPYASTDTQYF
j_call: TRBJ2-3
d_call: -
clone_size: few
v_call: TRBV7-6

cdr3_nt: TGCGCCAGCAGCCTCCTTTCTTTAGCGGGAGGGCCAGGTTCCTACAATGAGCAGTTCTTC
cdr3_aa: CASSLLSLAGGPGSYNEQFF
j_call: TRBJ2-1
d_call: TRBD2
clone_size: -
v_call: TRBV5-1

cdr3_nt: TGCGCCAGCAGCCAAACAGGACAGGGGCGGGCTTTCTTT
cdr3_aa: CASSQTGQGRAFF
j_call: TRBJ1-1
d_call: TRBD1
clone_size: -
v_call: TRBV4-1

cdr3_nt: TGTGCTAGTGGTTTGGGCACAGAACGGGAACAGTACTTC
cdr3_aa: CASGLGTEREQYF
j_call: TRBJ2-7
d_call: -
clone_size: -
v_call: TRBV12-5

cdr3_nt: TGTGCCAGCACGCCTATGGGGCGGGACACAGATACGCAGTATTTT
cdr3_aa: CASTPMGRDTDTQYF
j_call: TRBJ2-3
d_call: -
clone_size: few
v_call: TRBV21-1

cdr3_nt: TGTGCCAGCACCGAGTACCAAGAGACCCAGTACTTC
cdr3_aa: CASTEYQETQYF
j_call: TRBJ2-5
d_call: -
clone_size: many
v_call: TRBV6-2/TRBV6-3

cdr3_nt: TGTGCCAGCAGTGAAACGTTAGGGGACTACGAGCAGTACTTC
cdr3_aa: CASSETLGDYEQYF
j_call: TRBJ2-7
d_call: -
clone_size: -
v_call: TRBV6-1

cdr3_nt: TGTGCCAGCAGTCCTGGACAGGGTTTGGGTGGCTACACCTTC
cdr3_aa: CASSPGQGLGGYTF
j_call: TRBJ1-2
d_call: TRBD1
clone_size: -
v_call: TRBV27

cdr3_nt: TGTGCCAGCAGCCAAGATCTAAGGGCTAGCGGGAGGGGCGAGCAGTACTTC
cdr3_aa: CASSQDLRASGRGEQYF
j_call: TRBJ2-7
d_call: TRBD2
clone_size: many
v_call: TRBV4-2

cdr3_nt: TGCAGTGCTATCCGGTGGGGACGAAGCACAGATACGCAGTATTTT
cdr3_aa: CSAIRWGRSTDTQYF
j_call: TRBJ2-3
d_call: -
clone_size: -
v_call: TRBV20-1

cdr3_nt: TGTGCCAGCAGTTTGGAACTAGGGGGTCCTGGGGAGACCCAGTACTTC
cdr3_aa: CASSLELGGPGETQYF
j_call: TRBJ2-5
d_call: -
clone_size: -
v_call: TRBV6-2/TRBV6-3

cdr3_nt: TGCGCCAGCAGCCAAGAATGGGATCAGCCCCAGCATTTT
cdr3_aa: CASSQEWDQPQHF
j_call: TRBJ1-5
d_call: -
clone_size: few
v_call: TRBV4-1

cdr3_nt: TGTGCCAGCAGCTTTATAGGGGCACTAAACAATGAGCAGTACTTC
cdr3_aa: CASSFIGALNNEQYF
j_call: TRBJ2-5
d_call: -
clone_size: -
v_call: TRBV5-5

cdr3_nt: TGCGCCAGCAGCCGAGCCAAAACAGGGGGAATATTCGACGAGCAGTACTTC
cdr3_aa: CASSRAKTGGIFDEQYF
j_call: TRBJ2-7
d_call: TRBD1
clone_size: few
v_call: TRBV5-1

cdr3_nt: TGCGCCAGCAGCTCGACTAGCGGGAGGTATGAGCAGTTCTTC
cdr3_aa: CASSSTSGRYEQFF
j_call: TRBJ2-1
d_call: TRBD2
clone_size: few
v_call: TRBV5-1

cdr3_nt: TGTGCCTGGAGCCCCTCGGAAGGGTATGGCTACACCTTC
cdr3_aa: CAWSPSEGYGYTF
j_call: TRBJ1-2
d_call: -
clone_size: -
v_call: TRBV30

cdr3_nt: TGTGCCAGCAGTGGGGCATTAGACCCCTACAATGAGCAGTTCTTC
cdr3_aa: CASSGALDPYNEQFF
j_call: TRBJ2-1
d_call: -
clone_size: -
v_call: TRBV2

cdr3_nt: TGTGCCAGCATCGGGACTCACGAGCAGTACTTC
cdr3_aa: CASIGTHEQYF
j_call: TRBJ2-7
d_call: -
clone_size: -
v_call: TRBV2

cdr3_nt: TGTGCCAGCCCGCCTGCCAGCGGGAAAGGGGATACGCAGTATTTT
cdr3_aa: CASPPASGKGDTQYF
j_call: TRBJ2-3
d_call: TRBD2
clone_size: -
v_call: TRBV28

cdr3_nt: TGTGCCATCAGTGAGTCCGAGGGGGCTCGCAATGAGCAGTTCTTC
cdr3_aa: CAISESEGARNEQFF
j_call: TRBJ2-1
d_call: TRBD1
clone_size: few
v_call: TRBV10-3

cdr3_nt: TGCAGTGCCCCGAGGGGTTACTTAGCAGATACGCAGTATTTT
cdr3_aa: CSAPRGYLADTQYF
j_call: TRBJ2-3
d_call: -
clone_size: -
v_call: TRBV20-1

cdr3_nt: TGCAGCACGACCGGACAGGGGGGAATGGGGTACGAGCAGTACTTC
cdr3_aa: CSTTGQGGMGYEQYF
j_call: TRBJ2-7
d_call: TRBD1
clone_size: many
v_call: TRBV29-1

cdr3_nt: TGTGCCAGCAATCGGGGACAGGGGGTAGACTATGGCTACACCTTC
cdr3_aa: CASNRGQGVDYGYTF
j_call: TRBJ1-2
d_call: TRBD1
clone_size: -
v_call: TRBV6-1

cdr3_nt: TGTGCGAAGAAACACGGGGGAGGGTTCACAGATACGCAGTATTTT
cdr3_aa: CAKKHGGGFTDTQYF
j_call: TRBJ2-3
d_call: TRBD2
clone_size: -
v_call: TRBV11-2

cdr3_nt: TGTGCCAGCAGCCCCCGTGCAGGGATTAATGAAAAACTGTTTTTT
cdr3_aa: CASSPRAGINEKLFF
j_call: TRBJ1-4
d_call: -
clone_size: -
v_call: TRBV7-9

cdr3_nt: TGTGCCAGCAGCCAAGTGCCCCCAAGCCCCACCACGACAGATACGCAGTATTTT
cdr3_aa: CASSQVPPSPTTTDTQYF
j_call: TRBJ2-3
d_call: -
clone_size: once
v_call: TRBV3-1

cdr3_nt: TGCAGTGCTTGGACTAGCGGGGGGACCTACGAGCAGTACTTC
cdr3_aa: CSAWTSGGTYEQYF
j_call: TRBJ2-7
d_call: TRBD2
clone_size: -
v_call: TRBV20-1